This T cell receptor (beta chain) emerged from a study of T-cell reconstitution after alpha-beta-depleted transplantation in children. Findings of the study overall: Reported findings indicate that, about two months after transplant, alpha-beta T cells came from several hundred expanded clones, which were derived from non-depleted graft cells. Counts and diversity of T cells one year after transplant came mostly from newly produced T cells.

This CDR3 contains 13 residues. V trimming: 10 bases; J trimming: 3 bases; junction bases outside the gene matches: 6. The germline V gene has CDR1 SEHNR and CDR2 FQNEAQ (reference sequence). This clonotype has a single count. The antigen remains undetermined. TCRbeta library construction was performed incorporating unique molecular identifiers. A single record per CDR3 protein comes from TCRdb applying MiXCR to the PCR reads. The data contain about 980,000 distinct CDR3 sequences, about 29% of them seen just once; the ten biggest clones take up 28%. This material consisted of PBMCs, mostly from graft donor cells, taken 360 days after TCRalphabeta/CD19-depleted stem cell transplant. The V and J genes are TRBV7-9 and TRBJ1-1, with 9 nucleotides matching TRBD1. The receptor's source is a boy under three years old who had a stem cell transplant for SCID, so the T cells may come from the graft donor. The DNA of the CDR3 is TGTGCCACCCCACAGGGGGCAGACACTGAAGCTTTCTTT. The encoded protein is CATPQGADTEAFF.